This T cell receptor (beta chain) is drawn from a study of T cell responses to AZD1222 COVID-19 vaccine. Study-level points and caveats: At baseline, just a handful of AZD1222 recipients tested seropositive. Spike as a whole was targeted by vaccine-associated CD4 TCRs, dominant at 160-218 and 743-854.

Trimming took 1 base from V and 8 from J, leaving 8 bases between them. CDR1 is GTSNPN, CDR2 SVGIG, per germline (reference sequence). CDR3 length: 12 residues. As regards this clone: Its antigen remains unidentified.

Assay: immunoSEQ multiplex PCR; the TCRdb copy retains only in-frame clones and omits some. This sample carries some 140,000 clones, 85% to 95% of them seen once, and the ten largest clones take around 7.1%. This chain links TRBV30 with TRBJ1-4; D is ambiguous. The TCR comes from an adult who received the AZD1222 COVID-19 vaccine. Sequences were derived from peripheral blood, sampled 28 days after the second AZD1222 dose. CDR3 residues: CAWSDGGEKLFF. The CDR3 DNA reads as TGTGCCTGGAGTGACGGAGGGGAAAAACTGTTTTTT. Looking up the rest from reference TRBV30 and TRBJ1-4 gives the full variable domain: SQTIHQWPATLVQPVGSPLSLECTVEGTSNPNLYWYRQAAGRGLQLLFYSVGIGQISSEVPQNLSASRPQDRQFILSSKKLLLSDSGFYLCAWSDGGEKLFFGSGTQLSVL.